The text below deals with one TCR beta chain. What this receptor recognizes is not known. No qualities accompany the bases; no much larger clone lies one base away. CDR1 is given as SGDLS and CDR2 as YYNGEE, both from the germline V gene. The junction carries 15 bases between V and J, which are trimmed by 1 base and 5 bases respectively. The CDR3 has 15 amino acids, counting the end cysteine and phenylalanine. Only the CDR3 part of the read is kept: 45 bases, read in frame from the first base. The study evaluated CTLA-4 blockade (ipilimumab) given together with focal radiation therapy in patients who had chemo-refractory metastatic non-small-cell lung cancer. The record originates from a study of radiotherapy plus CTLA-4 blockade in lung cancer (dated by TCRdb to 2016 to 2019). Some background on the complete study: Among the enrolled patients, about 19% had an objective response, and 31% reached disease control. Overall study results and their limits: Early dynamic changes in blood T cell clones, together with increased serum interferon-beta after radiation, were reported as the strongest predictors of response. After treatment with radiotherapy and ipilimumab, TCR clones that originated in tumors expanded in peripheral blood.

The library was made by the immunoSEQ multiplex PCR assay. TCRdb obtained this table from immuneACCESS and retained in-frame rearrangements with V and J assigned. These tables miss some clones; where compared with another copy, unresolved V genes account for less than half of the shortfall, and the remainder is unexplained. The sample table holds roughly 66,000 clones, of which about 80% were seen once. Together, the top ten hold approximately 4.1% of the sample. This chain is built from TRBV9 and TRBJ1-2; the D gene remains uncertain. The material was peripheral blood, obtained from a patient treated with radiotherapy plus ipilimumab. This TCR derives from a human donor with non-small cell lung cancer who had a partial response to radiotherapy plus ipilimumab. The CDR3 has the sequence CASSVSPQVDYGYTF. At the DNA level, the sequence is TGTGCCAGCAGCGTATCGCCTCAGGTCGATTATGGCTACACCTTC.